This T cell receptor (beta chain) emerged from a study of OX40 agonist ivuxolimab in advanced cancers. General observations from the study: Undetermined was the antigen specificity of the expanded peripheral T cells. Partial responders receiving 0.1-3.0 mg/kg showed among the lowest clonal expansion.

Assay: immunoSEQ multiplex PCR; the TCRdb copy retains only in-frame clones and omits some. The sample holds fewer than 85,000 clones; around 81% are singletons and the top ten take about 4.5%. The length of the CDR3 is 14 residues. Note on this clone: Its antigen remains unidentified.

This sample comprised CD4+ or CD8+ T cells sorted from blood, obtained in a trial of the OX40 agonist ivuxolimab. The clonotype originates from an adult with an advanced solid tumor such as melanoma, head and neck, liver or kidney cancer. The rearrangement links TRBV12-2 to TRBJ2-7; the table names TRBD1, a call not compared with the DNA. TRBV12-2 is a pseudogene. CDR3 nucleotide sequence: TGTGCAAGTCTCCTTTTGACAGGGCTGTACGAGCAGTACTTC. Translating it yields CASLLLTGLYEQYF.